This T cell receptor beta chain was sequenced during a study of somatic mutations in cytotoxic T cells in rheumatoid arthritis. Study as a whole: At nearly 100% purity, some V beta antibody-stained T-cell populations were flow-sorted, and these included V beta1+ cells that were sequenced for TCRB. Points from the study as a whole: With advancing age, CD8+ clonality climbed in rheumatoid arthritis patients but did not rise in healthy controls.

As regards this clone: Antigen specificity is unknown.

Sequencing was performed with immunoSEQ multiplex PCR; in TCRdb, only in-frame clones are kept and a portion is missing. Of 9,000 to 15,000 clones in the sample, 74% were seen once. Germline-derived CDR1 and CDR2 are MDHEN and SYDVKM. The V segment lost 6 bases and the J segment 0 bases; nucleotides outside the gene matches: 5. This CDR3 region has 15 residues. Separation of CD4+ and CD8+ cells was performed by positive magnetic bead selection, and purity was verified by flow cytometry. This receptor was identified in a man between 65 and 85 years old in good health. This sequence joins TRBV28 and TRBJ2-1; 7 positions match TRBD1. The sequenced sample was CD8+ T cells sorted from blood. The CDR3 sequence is CASRSGTVSYNEQFF. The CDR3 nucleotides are TGTGCCAGCAGGTCCGGGACAGTCTCCTACAATGAGCAGTTCTTC.